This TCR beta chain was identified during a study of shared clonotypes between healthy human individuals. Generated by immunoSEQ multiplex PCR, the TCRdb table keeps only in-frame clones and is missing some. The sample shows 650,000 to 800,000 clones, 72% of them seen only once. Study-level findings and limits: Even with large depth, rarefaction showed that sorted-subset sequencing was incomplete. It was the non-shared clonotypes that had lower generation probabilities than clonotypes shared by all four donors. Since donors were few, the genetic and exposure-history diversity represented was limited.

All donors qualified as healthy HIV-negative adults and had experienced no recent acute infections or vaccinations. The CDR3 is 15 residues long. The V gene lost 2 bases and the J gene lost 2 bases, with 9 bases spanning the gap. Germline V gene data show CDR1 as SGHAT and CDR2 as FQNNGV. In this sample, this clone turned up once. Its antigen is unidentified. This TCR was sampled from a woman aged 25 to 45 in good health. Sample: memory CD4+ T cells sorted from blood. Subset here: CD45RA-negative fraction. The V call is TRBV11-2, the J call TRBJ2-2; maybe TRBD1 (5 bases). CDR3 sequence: CASSLQDINTGELFF. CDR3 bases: TGTGCCAGCAGCTTACAGGACATAAACACCGGGGAGCTGTTTTTT.